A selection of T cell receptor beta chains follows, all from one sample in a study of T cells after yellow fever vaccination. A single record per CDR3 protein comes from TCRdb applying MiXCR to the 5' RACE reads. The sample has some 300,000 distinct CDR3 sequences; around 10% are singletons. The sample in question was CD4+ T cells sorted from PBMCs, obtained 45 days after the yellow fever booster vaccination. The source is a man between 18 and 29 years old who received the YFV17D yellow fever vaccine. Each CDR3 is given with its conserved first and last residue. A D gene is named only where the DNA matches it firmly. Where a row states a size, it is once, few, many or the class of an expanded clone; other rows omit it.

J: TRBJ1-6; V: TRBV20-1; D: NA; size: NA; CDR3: CSARDWGEDSPLHF; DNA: TGCAGTGCTAGAGACTGGGGAGAGGATTCACCCCTCCACTTT
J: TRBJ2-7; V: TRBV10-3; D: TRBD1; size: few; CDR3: CAISETGDHEQYF; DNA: TGTGCCATCAGTGAGACAGGGGACCACGAGCAGTACTTC
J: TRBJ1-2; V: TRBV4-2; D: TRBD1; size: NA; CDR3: CASGLQTGVGYGYTF; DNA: TGTGCCAGCGGGCTACAGACAGGGGTCGGGTATGGCTACACCTTC
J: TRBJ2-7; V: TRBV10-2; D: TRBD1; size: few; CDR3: CASSLDREYEQYF; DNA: TGCGCCAGCAGCTTAGACAGGGAGTACGAGCAGTACTTC
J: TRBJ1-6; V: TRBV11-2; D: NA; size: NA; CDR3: CASSTRQGYNSPLHF; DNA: TGTGCCAGCAGCACTCGGCAGGGCTATAATTCACCCCTCCACTTT
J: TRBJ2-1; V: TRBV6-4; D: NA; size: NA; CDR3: CASSEQTGSYNEQFF; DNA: TGTGCCAGCAGTGAGCAGACCGGCTCCTACAATGAGCAGTTCTTC
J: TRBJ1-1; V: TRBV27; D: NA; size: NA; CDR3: CASSLLGAAEIEAFF; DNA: TGTGCCAGCAGCCTCCTTGGGGCAGCTGAAATTGAAGCTTTCTTT
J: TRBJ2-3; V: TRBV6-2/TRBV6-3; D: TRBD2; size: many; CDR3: CASIAGTSGPNTQYF; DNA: TGTGCCAGCATTGCCGGGACTAGCGGCCCCAATACGCAGTATTTT
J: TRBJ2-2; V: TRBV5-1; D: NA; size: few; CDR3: CASSPGHLNTGELFF; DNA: TGCGCCAGCAGCCCGGGACACCTGAACACCGGGGAGCTGTTTTTT
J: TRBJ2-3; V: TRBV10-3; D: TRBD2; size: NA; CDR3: CAISEASGGNIRTDTQYF; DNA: TGTGCCATCAGTGAGGCCAGCGGGGGTAACATTAGGACAGATACGCAGTATTTT
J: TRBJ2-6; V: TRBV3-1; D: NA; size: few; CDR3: CASIGSGANVLTF; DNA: TGTGCCAGCATTGGCTCTGGGGCCAACGTCCTGACTTTC
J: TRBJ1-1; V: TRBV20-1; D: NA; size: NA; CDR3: CSAPSRLGNTEAFF; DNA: TGCAGTGCGCCAAGCCGGTTGGGGAACACTGAAGCTTTCTTT
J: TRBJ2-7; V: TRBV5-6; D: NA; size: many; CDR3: CATGRSHEQYF; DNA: TGTGCCACCGGACGGAGTCACGAGCAGTACTTC
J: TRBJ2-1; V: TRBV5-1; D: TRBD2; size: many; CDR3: CASSLDGGGYNEQFF; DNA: TGCGCCAGCAGCTTGGATGGCGGGGGGTACAATGAGCAGTTCTTC
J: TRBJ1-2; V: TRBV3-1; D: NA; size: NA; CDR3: CASSQVSGGYTF; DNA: TGTGCCAGCAGCCAAGTGTCAGGGGGCTACACCTTC
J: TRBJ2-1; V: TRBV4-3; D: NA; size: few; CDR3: CASRSVPPDEQFF; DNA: TGCGCCAGCCGCTCGGTGCCCCCCGATGAGCAGTTCTTC
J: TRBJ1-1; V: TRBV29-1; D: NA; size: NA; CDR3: CSASGNAGKNTEAFF; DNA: TGCAGCGCCTCCGGGAATGCGGGTAAGAACACTGAAGCTTTCTTT
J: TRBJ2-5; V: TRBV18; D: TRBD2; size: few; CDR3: CASSQAMGTSGKETQYF; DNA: TGTGCCAGCTCACAAGCAATGGGGACTAGCGGGAAAGAGACCCAGTACTTC